The clone carrying this T cell receptor (beta chain) occurred once. TCRdb keeps only in-frame clones here, not all; method: immunoSEQ multiplex PCR. The profile shows hundreds of thousands of clones, roughly nine tenths of them singletons. The data were taken from a study of blood T cell repertoires in COVID-19. Study at large: Samples representing acute and convalescent COVID-19 were sourced from the United States, Italy and Spain. Nucleic acid was either cDNA or gDNA, and it came from T cells, B-cell-depleted T cells, or PBMCs.

The CDR3 runs 14 residues. The germline gives CDR1 LNHDA, CDR2 SQIVND (reference sequence). The V end was cut by 3 bases, the J end by 4 bases, with 10 bases between. The clonotype comes from a woman between 50 and 59 years old with acute or convalescent COVID-19. This rearrangement joins TRBV19 to TRBJ2-4; maybe TRBD2 (5 bases). The sequencing sample was made of peripheral blood. The CDR3 here is CASSIPGWKNIQYF. CDR3 coding DNA: TGTGCCAGTAGTATCCCGGGGTGGAAAAACATTCAGTACTTC.